This T cell receptor (beta chain) is drawn from a study of blood T cell repertoires in COVID-19. Study-level background: Material from acute and convalescent COVID-19 was sourced from the United States, Italy and Spain. Sample material is recorded as cDNA or gDNA derived from T cells, B-cell-depleted T cells, or PBMCs.

As originally analysed: Estimated nucleated cell counts came from reference gene primer amplification. The assay was immunoSEQ multiplex PCR, and TCRdb's table has in-frame clones only and misses some. D and trimming come from the DNA, and the V and J calls and clone size come from that table. The sample carries some 22,000 clones, 70% to 90% recorded once. CDR1 and CDR2 from the germline V gene are MGHRA and YSYEKL. The CDR3 has 15 amino acids. The V gene lost 0 bases and the J gene lost 2 bases, with 10 bases spanning the gap. This chain links TRBV4-1 with TRBJ1-2, with D perhaps TRBD1 (5 bases). The source of this sequence is a human donor with active COVID-19. The donor label of this sample is uncertain. The specimen was peripheral blood. As DNA, the CDR3 is TGCGCCAGCAGCCAAGATCCGGCAGGGAACTATGGCTACACCTTC. This gives the protein CASSQDPAGNYGYTF.